These 12 T cell receptor beta chains were sequenced from one sample in a study of cytomegalovirus exposure and HLA in healthy donors. The PCR was carried out with 60 Vbeta primers and 13 Jbeta primers. Repertoires were generated with immunoSEQ multiplex PCR, while TCRdb's copy carries only in-frame clones and drops some. The profile shows approximately 150,000 clones, less than 80% of them singletons. The sequencing sample was made of PBMCs. The receptors shown here come from a man between 35 and 55 years old in good health and CMV-seronegative.

The V gene is TRBV11-2, the J gene TRBJ2-1; TRBD2 matches at 7 bases. Germline V gene data show CDR1 as SGHAT and CDR2 as FQNNGV. The CDR3 covers 14 residues. V shed 4 bases and J 4 bases; nucleotides not matched to a gene: 4. The CDR3 DNA reads as TGTGCCAGCAGCTCGGTGGGGGGGTACAATGAGCAGTTCTTC. Its translation is CASSSVGGYNEQFF.

The chain combines TRBV28 with TRBJ2-5; 10 bases match TRBD2. The J call could be wrong; TRBJ2-7 is a better fit for the DNA end. Germline lookup yields CDR1 MDHEN and CDR2 SYDVKM. This CDR3 is built from 19 residues. CDR3 in amino acids: CASTLTIQGLARGSYEQYF. The CDR3 DNA sequence: TGTGCCAGCACACTAACCATCCAGGGACTAGCGAGGGGGTCCTACGAGCAGTACTTC.

This chain connects TRBV2 to TRBJ1-2, with D uncertain. V was clipped by 5 bases and J by 8 bases, with 12 bases between them. The CDR3 covers 12 residues. Per the germline V gene, CDR1 is SNHLY and CDR2 is FYNNEI. CDR3 protein: CASSLYEGGYTF. The CDR3 nucleotides read TGTGCCAGCAGTCTCTACGAGGGAGGCTACACCTTC. The entire variable domain, with the rest obtained from reference TRBV2 and TRBJ1-2, is as follows: EPEVTQTPSHQVTQMGQEVILRCVPISNHLYFYWYRQILGQKVEFLVSFYNNEISEKSEIFDDQFSVERPDGSNFTLKIRSTKLEDSAMYFCASSLYEGGYTFGSGTRLTVV.

This clone was picked up a small number of times. This chain links TRBV21-1 with TRBJ2-2; the listed D gene, TRBD1, was not tested against the DNA. TRBV21-1 is given as a pseudogene. The CDR3 sequence is 15 residues long. CDR3 sequence: CASSKSPGGTGELFF. CDR3 nucleotide sequence: TGTGCCAGCAGCAAATCCCCAGGGGGGACCGGGGAGCTGTTTTTT.

The chain combines TRBV5-1 with TRBJ2-1; D remains unclear. CDR3 length: 15 amino acids. With 1 base removed from V and 2 bases from J, the gap between germline ends came to 10 bases. The germline V gene encodes CDR1 SGHRS and CDR2 YFSETQ. CDR3 coding DNA: TGCGCCAGCAGCTTGTTTGCGGAACCCTACAATGAGCAGTTCTTC. It encodes CASSLFAEPYNEQFF.

This clone was detected a few times. J is TRBJ1-4 and V is TRBV28, with D tentatively TRBD1 (6 bases). This CDR3 is built from 17 residues. CDR1 and CDR2 from the germline V gene are MDHEN and SYDVKM. V lost 2 bases and J lost 7, with 20 bases in between. The CDR3 spells CASSLTGRGGPGEKLFF. The DNA for the CDR3 is TGTGCCAGCAGTTTAACCGGGAGGGGGGGTCCGGGTGAAAAACTGTTTTTT.

The chain is built from TRBV4-2 and TRBJ2-7; TRBD2 matches at 8 bases. The germline gives CDR1 LGHNA, CDR2 YNFKEQ. Trimming at V came to 4 bases and at J to 6 bases, leaving 8 bases not matched to a gene. The CDR3 covers 14 residues. CDR3 sequence reads: CASSRPGLGGEQYF. CDR3 bases: TGTGCCAGCAGCCGTCCGGGACTAGGGGGCGAGCAGTACTTC.

As to this clone: At one end the junction does not follow the germline gene, possibly because of a read error. This chain links TRBV27 with TRBJ2-6, with D tentatively TRBD1 (5 bases). The CDR3 runs 14 residues. Looked up from germline, CDR1 is MNHEY and CDR2 is SMNVEV (reference sequence). The CDR3 region has the DNA TGTGCCAGCTCAGTATACTCTGGGGCCAACGGCCTGACTTTC. Its protein is CASSVYSGANGLTF.

J is TRBJ2-6 and V is TRBV28, with TRBD1 matching 7 bases. Germline V gene lookup returns CDR1 MDHEN and CDR2 SYDVKM. The junction had 4 bases not matched to a gene; V was cut back by 2 bases and J by 3 bases. The CDR3 is made up of 16 amino acids. CDR3 sequence: CASSLNQGVGANVLTF. In DNA, the CDR3 is TGTGCCAGCAGTTTAAACCAGGGGGTTGGGGCCAACGTCCTGACTTTC. The variable domain in full, completed from reference TRBV28 and TRBJ2-6, reads DVKVTQSSRYLVKRTGEKVFLECVQDMDHENMFWYRQDPGLGLRLIYFSYDVKMKEKGDIPEGYSVSREKKERFSLILESASTNQTSMYLCASSLNQGVGANVLTFGAGSRLTVL.

This rearrangement joins TRBV28 to TRBJ2-4, with a weak D call TRBD2 (5 bases). The ends were cut back, 5 bases at V and 3 bases at J, with 20 bases in the middle. Germline V gene sequence: CDR1 MDHEN, CDR2 SYDVKM. The CDR3 is made up of 17 amino acids. In DNA form, the CDR3 reads TGTGCCAGCAGTCTACTAGAGGGTGTTGTGAACAAAAACATTCAGTACTTC. This translates into CASSLLEGVVNKNIQYF.

V and J are TRBV19 and TRBJ2-7, with TRBD2 matching over 9 bases. V trimming: 5 bases; J trimming: 3 bases; junction bases outside the gene matches: 5. The CDR3 length is 14 residues. Germline lookup yields CDR1 LNHDA and CDR2 SQIVND (reference sequence). The CDR3 here is CASSARTSDYEQYF. In nucleotides, the CDR3 is TGTGCCAGTAGTGCCCGGACTAGCGACTACGAGCAGTACTTC.

The chain combines TRBV5-4 with TRBJ2-2, with D perhaps matching TRBD1 (6 bases). Deletions cut 2 bases from V and 4 bases from J, with 12 bases between. The length of the CDR3 is 15 residues. Germline CDR1 is SGHNT and CDR2 is YYREEE (reference sequence). CDR3 residues: CASSFPGQITGELFF. DNA of the CDR3: TGTGCCAGCAGCTTTCCGGGACAAATCACCGGGGAGCTGTTTTTT.